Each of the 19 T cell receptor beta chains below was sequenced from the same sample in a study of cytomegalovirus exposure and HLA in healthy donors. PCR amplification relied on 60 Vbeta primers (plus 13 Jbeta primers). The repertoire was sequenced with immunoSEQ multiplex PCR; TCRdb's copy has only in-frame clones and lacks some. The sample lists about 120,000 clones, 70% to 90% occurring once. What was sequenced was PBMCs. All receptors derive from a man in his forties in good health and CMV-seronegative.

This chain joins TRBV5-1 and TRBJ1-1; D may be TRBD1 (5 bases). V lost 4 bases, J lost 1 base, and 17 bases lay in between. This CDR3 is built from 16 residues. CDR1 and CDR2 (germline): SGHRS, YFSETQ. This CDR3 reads CASSPTGRGPNTEAFF. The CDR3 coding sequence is TGCGCCAGCAGCCCGACCGGGAGGGGACCGAACACTGAAGCTTTCTTT.

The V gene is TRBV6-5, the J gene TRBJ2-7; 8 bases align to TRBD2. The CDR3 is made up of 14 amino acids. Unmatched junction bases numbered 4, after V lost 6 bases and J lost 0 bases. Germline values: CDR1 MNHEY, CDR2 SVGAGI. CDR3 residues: CASSMAGGSYEQYF. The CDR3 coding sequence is TGTGCCAGCAGCATGGCGGGAGGCTCCTACGAGCAGTACTTC.

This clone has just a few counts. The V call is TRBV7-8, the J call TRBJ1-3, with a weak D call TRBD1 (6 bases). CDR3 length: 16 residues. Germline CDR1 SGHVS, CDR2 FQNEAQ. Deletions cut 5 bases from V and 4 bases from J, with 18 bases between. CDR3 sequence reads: CASSNSRQVSGNTIYF. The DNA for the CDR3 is TGTGCCAGCAGCAACTCGCGACAGGTGTCCGGAAACACCATATATTTT.

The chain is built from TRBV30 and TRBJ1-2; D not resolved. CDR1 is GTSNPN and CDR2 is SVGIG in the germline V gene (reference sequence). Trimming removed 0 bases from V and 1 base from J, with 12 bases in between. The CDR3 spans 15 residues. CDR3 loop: CAWSVGARVNYGYTF. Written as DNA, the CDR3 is TGTGCCTGGAGTGTAGGAGCCAGAGTTAACTATGGCTACACCTTC. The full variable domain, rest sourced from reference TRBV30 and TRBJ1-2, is SQTIHQWPATLVQPVGSPLSLECTVEGTSNPNLYWYRQAAGRGLQLLFYSVGIGQISSEVPQNLSASRPQDRQFILSSKKLLLSDSGFYLCAWSVGARVNYGYTFGSGTRLTVV.

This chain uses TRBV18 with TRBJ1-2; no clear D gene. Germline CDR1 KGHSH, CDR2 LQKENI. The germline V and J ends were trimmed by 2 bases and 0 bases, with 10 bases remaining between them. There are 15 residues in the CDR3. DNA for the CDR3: TGTGCCAGCTCACCAAGTGGAGGGACTAACTATGGCTACACCTTC. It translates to CASSPSGGTNYGYTF.

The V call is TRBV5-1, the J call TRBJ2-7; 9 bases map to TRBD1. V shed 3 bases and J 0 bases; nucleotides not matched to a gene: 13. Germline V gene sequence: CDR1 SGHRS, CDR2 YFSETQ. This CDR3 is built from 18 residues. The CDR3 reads CASSSTTLDRGLSYEQYF. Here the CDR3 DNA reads TGCGCCAGCAGCTCGACCACGCTGGACAGGGGACTCTCCTACGAGCAGTACTTC.

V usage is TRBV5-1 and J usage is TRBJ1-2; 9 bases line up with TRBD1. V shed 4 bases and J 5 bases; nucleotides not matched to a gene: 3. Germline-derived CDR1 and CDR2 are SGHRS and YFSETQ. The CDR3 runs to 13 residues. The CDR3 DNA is TGCGCCAGCAGCCTGGACAGGGGATATGGCTACACCTTC. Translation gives CASSLDRGYGYTF.

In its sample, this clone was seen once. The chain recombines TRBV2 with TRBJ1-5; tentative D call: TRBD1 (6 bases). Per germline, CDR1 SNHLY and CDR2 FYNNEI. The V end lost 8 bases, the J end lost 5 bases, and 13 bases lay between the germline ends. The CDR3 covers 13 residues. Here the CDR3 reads CASQDSNDQPQHF. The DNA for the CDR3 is TGTGCCAGCCAGGACAGCAATGATCAGCCCCAGCATTTT. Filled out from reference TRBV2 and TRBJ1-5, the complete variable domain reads EPEVTQTPSHQVTQMGQEVILRCVPISNHLYFYWYRQILGQKVEFLVSFYNNEISEKSEIFDDQFSVERPDGSNFTLKIRSTKLEDSAMYFCASQDSNDQPQHFGDGTRLSIL.

The CDR3 is CASSQVSRYEQYF. The CDR3 nucleotides are TGTGCCAGCAGCCAAGTTTCCCGGTACGAGCAGTACTTC. The genes are TRBV14 and TRBJ2-7; D gene ambiguous. There are 13 residues in the CDR3. V was pared by 1 base and J by 4 bases, with 8 bases between. The germline CDR1 and CDR2 sequences are SGHDN and FVKESK.

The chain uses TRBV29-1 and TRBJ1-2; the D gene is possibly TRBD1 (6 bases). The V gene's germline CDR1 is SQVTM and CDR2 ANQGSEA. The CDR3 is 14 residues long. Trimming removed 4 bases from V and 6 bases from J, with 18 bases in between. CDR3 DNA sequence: TGCAGCGTTGTCAGGGGTGGGGGTATGGATGGCTACACCTTC. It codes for CSVVRGGGMDGYTF.

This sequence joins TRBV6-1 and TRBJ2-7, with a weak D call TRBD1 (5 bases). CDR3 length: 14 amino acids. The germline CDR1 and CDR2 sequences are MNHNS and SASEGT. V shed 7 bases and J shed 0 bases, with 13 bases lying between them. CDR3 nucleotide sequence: TGTGCCAGCACAACCGCAGGGAACTCCTACGAGCAGTACTTC. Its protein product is CASTTAGNSYEQYF.

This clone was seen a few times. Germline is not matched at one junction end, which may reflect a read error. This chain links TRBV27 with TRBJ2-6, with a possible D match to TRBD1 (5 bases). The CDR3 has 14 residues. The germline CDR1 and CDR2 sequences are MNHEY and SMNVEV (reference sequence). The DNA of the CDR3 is TGTGCCAGCAGTTGGGTTTCTGGGGCCAACGGCCTGACTTTC. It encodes CASSWVSGANGLTF.

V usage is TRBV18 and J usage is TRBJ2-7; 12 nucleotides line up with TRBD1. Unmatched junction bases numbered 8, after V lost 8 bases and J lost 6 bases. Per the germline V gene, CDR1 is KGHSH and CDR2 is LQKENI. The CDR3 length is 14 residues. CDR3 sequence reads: CASHGGTGGSEQYF. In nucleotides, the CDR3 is TGTGCCAGCCATGGGGGGACAGGGGGCTCCGAGCAGTACTTC.

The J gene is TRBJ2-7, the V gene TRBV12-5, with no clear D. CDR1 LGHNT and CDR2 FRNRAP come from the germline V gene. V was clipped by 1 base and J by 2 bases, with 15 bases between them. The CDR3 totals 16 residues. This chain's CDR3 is CASGLGANRQAYEQYF. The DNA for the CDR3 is TGTGCTAGTGGTTTGGGGGCAAACCGTCAAGCCTACGAGCAGTACTTC. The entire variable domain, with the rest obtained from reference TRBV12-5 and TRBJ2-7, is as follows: DARVTQTPRHKVTEMGQEVTMRCQPILGHNTVFWYRQTMMQGLELLAYFRNRAPLDDSGMPKDRFSAEMPDATLATLKIQPSEPRDSAVYFCASGLGANRQAYEQYFGPGTRLTVT.

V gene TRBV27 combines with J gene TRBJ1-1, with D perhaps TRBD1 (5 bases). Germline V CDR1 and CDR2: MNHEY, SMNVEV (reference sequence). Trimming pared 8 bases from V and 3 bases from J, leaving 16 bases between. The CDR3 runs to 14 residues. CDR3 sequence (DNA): TGTGCCAGCCGACAGTCTGTATGGTACACTGAAGCTTTCTTT. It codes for CASRQSVWYTEAFF.

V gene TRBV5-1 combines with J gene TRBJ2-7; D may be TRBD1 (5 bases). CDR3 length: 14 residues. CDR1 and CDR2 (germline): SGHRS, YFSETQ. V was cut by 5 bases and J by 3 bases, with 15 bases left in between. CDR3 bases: TGCGCCAGCAGGACCCGAGCAGGGTTCTACGAGCAGTACTTC. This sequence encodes CASRTRAGFYEQYF.

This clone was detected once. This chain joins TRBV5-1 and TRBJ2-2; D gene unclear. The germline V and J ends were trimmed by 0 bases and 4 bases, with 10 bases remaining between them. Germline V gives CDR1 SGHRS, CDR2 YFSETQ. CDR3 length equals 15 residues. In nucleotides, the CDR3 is TGCGCCAGCAGCTTGGTTACACAGTTCACCGGGGAGCTGTTTTTT. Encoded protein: CASSLVTQFTGELFF.

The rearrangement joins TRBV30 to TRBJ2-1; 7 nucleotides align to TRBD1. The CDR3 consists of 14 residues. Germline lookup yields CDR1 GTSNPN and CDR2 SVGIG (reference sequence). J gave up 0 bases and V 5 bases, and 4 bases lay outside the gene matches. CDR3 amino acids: CAWLQGHSYNEQFF. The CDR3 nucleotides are TGTGCCTGGTTACAGGGGCACTCCTACAATGAGCAGTTCTTC.

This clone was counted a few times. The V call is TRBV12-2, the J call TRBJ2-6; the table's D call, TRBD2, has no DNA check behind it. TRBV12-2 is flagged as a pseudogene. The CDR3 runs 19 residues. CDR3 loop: CASRPIQTSGSSGANVLTF. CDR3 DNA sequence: TGTGCAAGTCGCCCCATACAGACTAGCGGAAGCTCTGGGGCCAACGTCCTGACTTTC.